The clone carrying this T cell receptor (beta chain) has only a few counts. TCRalpha and TCRbeta libraries used 5'RACE with constant-segment primers and UMIs. TCRdb processed the 5' RACE reads anew with MiXCR; each CDR3 protein has one entry. The data show hundreds of thousands of distinct CDR3 sequences, 25% to 30% seen once. V trimming: 5 bases; J trimming: 2 bases; junction bases outside the gene matches: 7. Germline lookup yields CDR1 MNHEY and CDR2 SMNVEV (reference sequence). The CDR3 has 15 residues. The sample comes from a study of T-cell memory formation after mild COVID-19. This receptor was taken from an adult woman who had mild COVID-19 (a few samples of this study predate the infection). Cell type and time point are not known. This rearrangement joins TRBV27 to TRBJ2-7, with 9 nucleotides matching TRBD1. The sample taken for sequencing was PBMCs or a T cell subset sorted from them (not recorded which). The CDR3 nucleotides are TGTGCCAGCAGTGAAACCGGGACAGGGCCCTACGAGCAGTACTTC. Amino acid sequence: CASSETGTGPYEQYF.